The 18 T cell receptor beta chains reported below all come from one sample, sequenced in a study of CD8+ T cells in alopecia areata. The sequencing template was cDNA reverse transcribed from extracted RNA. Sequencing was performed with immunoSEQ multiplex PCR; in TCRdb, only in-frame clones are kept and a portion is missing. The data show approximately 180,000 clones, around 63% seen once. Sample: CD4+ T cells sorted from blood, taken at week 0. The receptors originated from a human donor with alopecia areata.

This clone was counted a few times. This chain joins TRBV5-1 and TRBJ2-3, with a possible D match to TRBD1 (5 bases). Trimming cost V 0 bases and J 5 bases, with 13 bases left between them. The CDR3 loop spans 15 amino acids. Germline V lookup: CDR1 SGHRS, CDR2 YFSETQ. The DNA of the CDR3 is TGCGCCAGCAGCTTGGCTGACAGAACCGGAGATACGCAGTATTTT. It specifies CASSLADRTGDTQYF.

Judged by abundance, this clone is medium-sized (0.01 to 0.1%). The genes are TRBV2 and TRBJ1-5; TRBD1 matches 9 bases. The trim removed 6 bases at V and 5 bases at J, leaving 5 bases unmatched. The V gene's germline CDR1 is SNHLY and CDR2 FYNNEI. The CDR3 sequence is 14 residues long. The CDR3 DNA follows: TGTGCCAGCAGCCCGGGACAGGGCTATCAGCCCCAGCATTTT. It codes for CASSPGQGYQPQHF.

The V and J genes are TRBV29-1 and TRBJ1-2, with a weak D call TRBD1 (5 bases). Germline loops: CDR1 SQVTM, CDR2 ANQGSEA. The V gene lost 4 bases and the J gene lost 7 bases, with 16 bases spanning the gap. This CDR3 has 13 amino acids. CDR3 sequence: CSVGFREMGGYTF. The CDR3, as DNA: TGCAGCGTTGGGTTCAGGGAGATGGGTGGCTACACCTTC.

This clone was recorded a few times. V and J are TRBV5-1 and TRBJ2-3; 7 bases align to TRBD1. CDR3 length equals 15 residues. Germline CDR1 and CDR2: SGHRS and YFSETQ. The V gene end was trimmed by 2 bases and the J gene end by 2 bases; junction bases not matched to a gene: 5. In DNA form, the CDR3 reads TGCGCCAGCAGCTTAGTCGGGACAGTCACAGATACGCAGTATTTT. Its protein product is CASSLVGTVTDTQYF.

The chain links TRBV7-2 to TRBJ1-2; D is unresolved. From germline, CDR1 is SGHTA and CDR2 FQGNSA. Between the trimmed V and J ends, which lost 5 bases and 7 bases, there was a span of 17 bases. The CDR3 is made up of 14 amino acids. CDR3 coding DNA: TGTGCCAGCAGCCTCGACCTTCCGGGAGTTGGCTACACCTTC. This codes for CASSLDLPGVGYTF. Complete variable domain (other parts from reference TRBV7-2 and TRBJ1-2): GAGVSQSPSNKVTEKGKDVELRCDPISGHTALYWYRQSLGQGLEFLIYFQGNSAPDKSGLPSDRFSAERTGGSVSTLTIQRTQQEDSAVYLCASSLDLPGVGYTFGSGTRLTVV.

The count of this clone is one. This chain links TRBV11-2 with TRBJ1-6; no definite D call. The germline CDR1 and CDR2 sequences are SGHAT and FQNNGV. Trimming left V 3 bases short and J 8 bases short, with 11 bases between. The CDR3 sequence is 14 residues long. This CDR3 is CASSFFDRDSPLHF. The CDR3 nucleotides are TGTGCCAGCAGCTTCTTCGATAGAGATTCACCCCTCCACTTT.

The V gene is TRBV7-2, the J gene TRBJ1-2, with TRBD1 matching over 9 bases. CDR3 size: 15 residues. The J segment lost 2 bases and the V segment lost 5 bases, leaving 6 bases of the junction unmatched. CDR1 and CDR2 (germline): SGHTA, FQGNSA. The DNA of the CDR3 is TGTGCCAGCAGCCGGGACAGGGTAGCCAACTATGGCTACACCTTC. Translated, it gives CASSRDRVANYGYTF.

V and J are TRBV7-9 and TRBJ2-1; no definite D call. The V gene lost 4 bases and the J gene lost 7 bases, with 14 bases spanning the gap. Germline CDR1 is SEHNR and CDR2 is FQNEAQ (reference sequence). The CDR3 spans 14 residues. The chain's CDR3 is CASSSRLVGNEQFF. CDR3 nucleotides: TGTGCCAGCAGCTCCCGGCTCGTAGGGAATGAGCAGTTCTTC.

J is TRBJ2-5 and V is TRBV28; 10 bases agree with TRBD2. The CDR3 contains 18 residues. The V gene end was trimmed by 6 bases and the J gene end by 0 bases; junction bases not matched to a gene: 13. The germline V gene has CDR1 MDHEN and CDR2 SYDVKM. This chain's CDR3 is CASSPGGYSGGYQETQYF. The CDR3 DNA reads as TGTGCCAGCAGCCCCGGGGGCTATAGCGGGGGGTACCAAGAGACCCAGTACTTC.

As DNA, the CDR3 is TGTGCCTGCCGGACAGGGAGCTATGGCTACACCTTC. Translation: CACRTGSYGYTF. The chain couples TRBV30 to TRBJ1-2; 8 bases line up with TRBD1. CDR3 length equals 12 residues. From germline, CDR1 is GTSNPN and CDR2 SVGIG (reference sequence). Germline trimming cut 6 bases from V and 4 bases from J; bases unmatched to any gene: 4.

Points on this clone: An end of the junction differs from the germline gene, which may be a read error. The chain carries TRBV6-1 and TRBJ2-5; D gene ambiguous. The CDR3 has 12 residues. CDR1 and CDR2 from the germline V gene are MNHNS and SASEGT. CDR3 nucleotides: TGTGCCATCAGTGCCCCCTCGGAGACCCAGTACTTC. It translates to CAISAPSETQYF.

The CDR3 nucleotides are TGCAGCGTTTCCCAGGACAGCATCTATGGCTACACCTTC. The encoded protein is CSVSQDSIYGYTF. The chain recombines TRBV29-1 with TRBJ1-2; the D gene is possibly TRBD1 (6 bases). Germline V gene lookup returns CDR1 SQVTM and CDR2 ANQGSEA. The V gene lost 5 bases and the J gene lost 4 bases, with 14 bases spanning the gap. The CDR3 covers 13 residues.

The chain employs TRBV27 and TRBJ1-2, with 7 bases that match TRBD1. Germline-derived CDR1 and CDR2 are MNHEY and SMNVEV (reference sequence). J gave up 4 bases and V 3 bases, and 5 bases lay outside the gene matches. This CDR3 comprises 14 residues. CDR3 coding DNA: TGTGCCAGCAGTTTGGACAGGACGTCCTATGGCTACACCTTC. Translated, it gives CASSLDRTSYGYTF.

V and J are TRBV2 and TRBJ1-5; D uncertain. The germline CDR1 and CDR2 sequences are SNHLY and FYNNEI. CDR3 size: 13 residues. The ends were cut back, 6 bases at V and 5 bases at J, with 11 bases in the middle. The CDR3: CASSALGYQPQHF. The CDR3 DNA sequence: TGTGCCAGCAGCGCCCTCGGGTATCAGCCCCAGCATTTT.

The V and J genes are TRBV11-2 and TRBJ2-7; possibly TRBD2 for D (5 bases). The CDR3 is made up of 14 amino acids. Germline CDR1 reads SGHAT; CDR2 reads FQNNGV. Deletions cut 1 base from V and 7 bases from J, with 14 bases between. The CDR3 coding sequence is TGTGCCAGCAGCTTAGCTCCGGGGATGGGAGAGCAGTACTTC. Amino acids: CASSLAPGMGEQYF.

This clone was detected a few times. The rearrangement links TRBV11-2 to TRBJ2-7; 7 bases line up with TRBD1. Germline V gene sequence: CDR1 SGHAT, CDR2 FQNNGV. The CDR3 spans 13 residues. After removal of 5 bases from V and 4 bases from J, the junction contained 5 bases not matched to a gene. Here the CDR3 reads CASSRDSNYEQYF. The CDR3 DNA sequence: TGTGCCAGCAGCCGGGACAGCAATTACGAGCAGTACTTC.

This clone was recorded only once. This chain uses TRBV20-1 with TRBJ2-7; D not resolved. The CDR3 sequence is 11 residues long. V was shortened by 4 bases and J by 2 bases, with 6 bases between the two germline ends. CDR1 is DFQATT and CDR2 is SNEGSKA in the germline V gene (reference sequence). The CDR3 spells CSATTAYEQYF. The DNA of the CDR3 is TGCAGTGCTACCACCGCCTACGAGCAGTACTTC.

The CDR3 protein is CASSLSPDYYEQYF. CDR3 nucleotide sequence: TGCGCCAGCAGCTTGAGTCCAGATTATTACGAGCAGTACTTC. This sequence joins TRBV5-1 and TRBJ2-7; no reliable D call. Germline V gives CDR1 SGHRS, CDR2 YFSETQ. The length of the CDR3 is 14 residues. V was cut by 1 base and J by 4 bases, with 12 bases left in between.